A single sample is the source of the 2 T cell receptor beta chains below, sequenced in a study of response to subunit inactivated influenza vaccine. TCRdb reprocessed the RT-PCR reads via MiXCR and lists one record per CDR3 protein. Of about 610,000 distinct CDR3 sequences listed, less than 15% are singletons. The sample was PBMCs from blood, taken approximately 12 days after vaccination. Every receptor here comes from a man aged 45 to 65 who received an inactivated influenza vaccine.

V is TRBV20-1 and J is TRBJ1-5; D not resolved. Trimming took 1 base from V and 3 from J, leaving 10 bases between them. The V gene's germline CDR1 is DFQATT and CDR2 SNEGSKA (reference sequence). The CDR3 consists of 14 residues. The CDR3 nucleotides read TGCAGTGCTAGAGTCCCCGGATCCAATCAGCCCCAGCATTTT. This sequence encodes CSARVPGSNQPQHF.

V is TRBV7-9 and J is TRBJ1-1; perhaps TRBD1 as D (6 bases). Germline V gene sequence: CDR1 SEHNR, CDR2 FQNEAQ (reference sequence). There are 15 residues in the CDR3. Trimming stripped 10 bases from V and 1 base from J, with 19 bases between. The CDR3 bases are TGTGCCATTCAGGGTCCGTGGGACAAGAACACTGAAGCTTTCTTT. Translated: CAIQGPWDKNTEAFF.